This TCR beta chain was recovered during a study of blood T cells in healthy people across ages. Together with a sample-barcoded 5' primer, a J-beta primer mix was included in a second PCR lasting roughly 6 to 12 cycles. MiXCR, run by TCRdb on the 5' RACE reads, gives a single entry per CDR3 protein. The sample lists roughly 900,000 distinct CDR3 sequences, about 48% occurring once. Sequencing used blood. This sequence originates from a man aged 30 to 45 in good health.

The CDR3 DNA reads TGTGCCAGCAGCCACGGGACTGAGTCCTACGAGCAGTACTTC. Its translation is CASSHGTESYEQYF. This chain links TRBV3-1 with TRBJ2-7; possible D gene TRBD2, 6 bases. Germline lookup yields CDR1 LGHDT and CDR2 YNNKEL (reference sequence). V was shortened by 3 bases and J by 1 base, with 10 bases between the two germline ends. This CDR3 comprises 14 residues.